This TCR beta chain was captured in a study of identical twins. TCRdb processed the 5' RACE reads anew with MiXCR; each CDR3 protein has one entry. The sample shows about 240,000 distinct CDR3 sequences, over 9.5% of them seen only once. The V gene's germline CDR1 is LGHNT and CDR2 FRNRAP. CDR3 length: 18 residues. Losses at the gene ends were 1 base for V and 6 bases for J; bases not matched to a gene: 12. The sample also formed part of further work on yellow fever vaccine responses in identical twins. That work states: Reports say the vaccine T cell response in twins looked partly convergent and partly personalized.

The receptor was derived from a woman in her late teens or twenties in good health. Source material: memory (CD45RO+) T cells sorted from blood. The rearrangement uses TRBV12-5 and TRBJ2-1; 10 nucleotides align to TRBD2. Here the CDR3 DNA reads TGTGCTAGTGGTTTGGCGCTAGAGCGGGAGGGCCCAAGCAATGAGCAGTTCTTC. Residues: CASGLALEREGPSNEQFF.